This entry describes one T cell receptor (beta chain). Assay used: immunoSEQ multiplex PCR; TCRdb lists only in-frame clones, some missing. Seen here are approximately 51,000 clones, approximately 86% observed once, and the top ten hold roughly 17%. The source of the sample is a study of PD-L1 blockade in urothelial cancer. The length of the CDR3 is 15 residues. The ends were cut back, 5 bases at V and 0 bases at J, with 13 bases in the middle. Germline CDR1 reads LNHDA; CDR2 reads SQIVND (reference sequence). V and J are TRBV19 and TRBJ1-2; D gene ambiguous. The source material was PBMCs, sampled around atezolizumab (anti-PD-L1) treatment. The sequence came from a man aged 60-69 years with urothelial cancer. The CDR3 region is CASSRGVRANYGYTF. The CDR3, as DNA: TGTGCCAGTAGTCGCGGGGTGCGAGCTAACTATGGCTACACCTTC.